The TCR beta chain under discussion was sequenced for a study of low-dose radiotherapy and immunotherapy resistance in tumors. Study-wide context: Cohort 1 was treated with 0.5 Gy per fraction at 2-week intervals, amounting to 6.5 Gy overall. Doses delivered to Cohort 2 were 1 Gy per fraction every two weeks, amounting to 13 Gy over 26 weeks.

With TRAV- and TRBV-specific primers, first-strand cDNA was made, covering the alpha and beta chains. With a V-primer adapter and a constant-region primer, TCRs were amplified for about 20 PCR cycles. mRNA that had been isolated underwent amplification through in vitro transcription. TCRdb ran MiXCR on the reads and lists one entry per CDR3 protein. Here the sample spans about 11,000 distinct CDR3 sequences, more than 55% being singletons. The CDR3 covers 16 residues. V shed 4 bases and J shed 4 bases, with 15 bases lying between them. From germline, CDR1 is SGDLS and CDR2 YYNGEE. The TCR comes from a human donor with advanced metastatic prostate, ovarian, gallbladder or colorectal cancer (not recorded which). This table probably holds off-target reads from a library built for another chain. The chain has TRBV9 and TRBJ2-6; D is possibly TRBD1 (6 bases). CDR3 DNA sequence: TGTGCCAGCAGCCCCCCCCAGGGGTTCGGGGCCAACGTCCTGACTTTC. It encodes CASSPPQGFGANVLTF.